Listed here are 5 T cell receptor beta chains from one sample, sequenced in a study of cytomegalovirus exposure and HLA in healthy donors. Primers for the PCR totalled 60 Vbeta and 13 Jbeta. Data came from immunoSEQ multiplex PCR; TCRdb stores just in-frame clones and leaves some out. The repertoire has 150,000 or so clones, around four fifths of them found once; the top ten carry more than 1.5%. The sample taken for sequencing was PBMCs. These receptors were obtained from a man between 18 and 29 years old in good health and CMV-seronegative.

The chain is built from TRBV7-6 and TRBJ2-5; TRBD1 might be the D (6 bases). The CDR3 is 14 amino acids. Germline V CDR1 and CDR2: SGHVS, FNYEAQ. V shed 5 bases and J shed 3 bases, with 13 bases lying between them. CDR3 loop: CASSPRAGEETQYF. CDR3 DNA: TGTGCCAGCAGCCCCCGGGCAGGGGAAGAGACCCAGTACTTC.

This chain links TRBV6-4 with TRBJ2-1; TRBD1 agrees at 7 bases. With V trimmed by 0 bases and J by 15 bases, 8 bases remained unmatched. CDR1 is MRHNA and CDR2 is SNTAGT in the germline V gene. The length of the CDR3 is 13 residues. This CDR3 is CASSDSLGGSTFF. The DNA for the CDR3 is TGTGCCAGCAGTGACTCATTAGGGGGCTCAACGTTCTTC.

The J gene is TRBJ1-2, the V gene TRBV5-1; 7 positions agree with TRBD1. CDR3 size: 14 residues. Germline V gene sequence: CDR1 SGHRS, CDR2 YFSETQ. Trimming cost V 0 bases and J 3 bases; bases outside gene matches: 2. Here the CDR3 DNA reads TGCGCCAGCAGCTTGGGAGACAGGGACTATGGCTACACCTTC. It is translated as CASSLGDRDYGYTF.

The rearrangement uses TRBV2 and TRBJ2-3; 16 nucleotides match TRBD2. The ends lost 3 bases at V and 7 bases at J; junction bases unmatched: 4. The germline CDR1 and CDR2 sequences are SNHLY and FYNNEI. The CDR3 is made up of 16 amino acids. For the CDR3, the DNA is TGTGCCAGCAGTGATGGGACTAGCGGGGGGGCAAATACGCAGTATTTT. It translates to CASSDGTSGGANTQYF.

The chain has TRBV6-5 and TRBJ2-5; D may be TRBD2 (6 bases). The CDR3 sequence is 12 residues long. V lost 6 bases and J 5 bases, leaving 10 bases between the germline ends. Per germline, CDR1 MNHEY and CDR2 SVGAGI. The CDR3 bases are TGTGCCAGCAGGGGGGACTGGGAGACCCAGTACTTC. Residues: CASRGDWETQYF.